The next 26 T cell receptor beta chains were all read from a single sample in a study of T cell repertoires in cytomegalovirus infection (dated by TCRdb to the late 2010s). Sequencing took place on an Illumina HiSeq 1500. The public reads were quality trimmed at Q25 with fastp and then assembled into clones with MiXCR by TCRdb, keeping productive beta chains. Rows merge per CDR3 protein into single entries with the most common DNA and genes. The sample table records around 130,000 distinct CDR3 sequences; roughly 9% of these occur just once. Of the sample, over 9% falls within the top ten clones. The material sequenced was PBMCs. Receptor source: a human donor in good health (CMV status not recorded). Some clones in this sample may be carry-over from other donors' samples.

This clonotype was recorded many times. This rearrangement joins TRBV7-2 to TRBJ1-2; no firm D call. Germline lookup yields CDR1 SGHTA and CDR2 FQGNSA. The CDR3 is made up of 12 amino acids. The V end was cut by 1 base, the J end by 8 bases, with 8 bases between. CDR3 sequence (DNA): TGTGCCAGCAGCTTAGACCTGGGCGGCTACACCTTC. This sequence encodes CASSLDLGGYTF.

The sample holds many counts of this clonotype. V usage is TRBV5-1 and J usage is TRBJ2-1; TRBD2 aligns across 8 bases. Germline values: CDR1 SGHRS, CDR2 YFSETQ. The CDR3 sequence is 15 residues long. Trimming at V came to 1 base and at J to 10 bases, leaving 10 bases not matched to a gene. This chain's CDR3 is CASSLFAGGSREQFF. Written as DNA, the CDR3 is TGCGCCAGCAGCTTGTTCGCGGGGGGCTCAAGGGAGCAGTTCTTC.

The V call is TRBV7-6, the J call TRBJ2-6; D not certain. CDR3 length: 16 amino acids. In germline, CDR1 is SGHVS, CDR2 FNYEAQ. Trimming took 4 bases from V and 3 from J, leaving 13 bases between them. The CDR3 DNA sequence: TGTGCCAGCAGCTCCGACCCCTCTGGTGGGGCCAACGTCCTGACTTTC. This sequence encodes CASSSDPSGGANVLTF. Complete variable domain (other parts from reference TRBV7-6 and TRBJ2-6): GAGVSQSPRYKVTKRGQDVALRCDPISGHVSLYWYRQALGQGPEFLTYFNYEAQQDKSGLPNDRFSAERPEGSISTLTIQRTEQRDSAMYRCASSSDPSGGANVLTFGAGSRLTVL.

This clonotype showed up many times. The chain uses TRBV19 and TRBJ1-1; TRBD1 matches 8 bases. The germline gives CDR1 LNHDA, CDR2 SQIVND (reference sequence). Trimming at V came to 6 bases and at J to 6 bases, leaving 6 bases not matched to a gene. The CDR3 is made up of 13 amino acids. The CDR3 loop reads CASRIQGASEAFF. CDR3 bases: TGTGCCAGTAGGATCCAGGGGGCCTCTGAAGCTTTCTTT.

This clonotype was seen many times. The chain has TRBV6-5 and TRBJ2-3; D gene unclear. This CDR3 contains 15 residues. CDR1 and CDR2 from the germline V gene are MNHEY and SVGAGI. Trimming removed 6 bases from V and 4 bases from J, with 17 bases in between. The CDR3 spells CASRDVGPSADTQYF. The CDR3 DNA sequence: TGTGCCAGCAGGGACGTAGGGCCCTCGGCAGATACGCAGTATTTT.

This clonotype was seen at least ten times. The V call is TRBV12-3 or TRBV12-4, the J call TRBJ1-5; D unclear. Trimming took off 2 bases at V and 0 bases at J, with 8 bases between the two ends. The CDR3 length is 15 residues. Here the CDR3 DNA reads TGTGCCAGCAGTTTAACGGGGAATAGCAATCAGCCCCAGCATTTT. It codes for CASSLTGNSNQPQHF.

The V gene is TRBV12-5, the J gene TRBJ1-6; TRBD1 matches at 12 bases. CDR1 LGHNT and CDR2 FRNRAP come from the germline V gene. Losses at the gene ends were 5 bases for V and 7 bases for J; bases not matched to a gene: 3. There are 15 residues in the CDR3. CDR3: CASGQGQGANSPLHF. The CDR3 DNA is TGTGCTAGTGGTCAGGGACAGGGGGCGAATTCACCCCTCCACTTT.

This clonotype was counted between two and nine times. This chain connects TRBV28 to TRBJ1-2; unclear D gene. From germline, CDR1 is MDHEN and CDR2 SYDVKM. V gave up 5 bases and J gave up 4 bases, with 8 bases separating them. This CDR3 comprises 12 residues. The CDR3 sequence: CASSPGSYGYTF. The CDR3, as DNA: TGTGCCAGCAGTCCAGGAAGCTATGGCTACACCTTC.

This clonotype was seen at least ten times. The CDR3 DNA reads as TGTGCCAGCAGCTTTTCGGGAAACAATCAGCCCCAGCATTTT. Translation gives CASSFSGNNQPQHF. The V and J genes are TRBV7-9 and TRBJ1-5; D is ambiguous. The length of the CDR3 is 14 residues. Germline V gene sequence: CDR1 SEHNR, CDR2 FQNEAQ (reference sequence). Trimming stripped 3 bases from V and 3 bases from J, with 9 bases between.

This clonotype was picked up a small number of times. The chain employs TRBV18 and TRBJ1-1; the D is unclear. V was cut by 4 bases and J by 4 bases, with 10 bases left in between. Germline V gives CDR1 KGHSH, CDR2 LQKENI. The CDR3 loop spans 13 amino acids. CDR3 nucleotides: TGTGCCAGCTCACAGGCTAAAGGCACTGAAGCTTTCTTT. It translates to CASSQAKGTEAFF.

This clonotype was seen at least ten times. The genes are TRBV7-2 and TRBJ2-7; D may correspond to TRBD1 or TRBD2 (6 bases each). Between the trimmed V and J ends, which lost 5 bases and 1 base, there was a span of 12 bases. Germline CDR1 and CDR2: SGHTA and FQGNSA. This CDR3 has 14 residues. The CDR3 DNA is TGTGCCAGCAGCCCGAGGGGGGATTCCTACGAGCAGTACTTC. Translated, it gives CASSPRGDSYEQYF.

This chain uses TRBV19 with TRBJ1-1, with D possibly TRBD1 on 6 matching bases. The CDR3 is 14 residues long. The germline V gene has CDR1 LNHDA and CDR2 SQIVND (reference sequence). V lost 0 bases to trimming and J lost 7 bases, with 12 bases between them. The CDR3 spells CASSIEVGGGEAFF. The CDR3 DNA is TGTGCCAGTAGTATAGAGGTGGGGGGCGGTGAAGCTTTCTTT.

This clonotype was counted ten times or more. The rearrangement uses TRBV5-4 and TRBJ1-2, with D possibly matching TRBD1 (5 bases). The CDR3 spans 14 residues. Trimming left V 5 bases short and J 4 bases short, with 15 bases between. Germline-derived CDR1 and CDR2 are SGHNT and YYREEE (reference sequence). The CDR3 nucleotides read TGTGCCAGCAGGCGGGCGCAGGGTACCTATGGCTACACCTTC. Its translation: CASRRAQGTYGYTF.

At least ten counts were recorded for this clonotype. The chain links TRBV12-3 or TRBV12-4 to TRBJ1-2; D gene uncertain. This CDR3 region has 16 residues. With 6 bases removed from V and 4 bases from J, the gap between germline ends came to 21 bases. The CDR3 DNA reads TGTGCCAGCAGCCCGAAATTTTCTACGGGGAGCTATGGCTACACCTTC. Protein: CASSPKFSTGSYGYTF.

This clonotype showed up many times. V is TRBV6-6 and J is TRBJ1-1; D is unresolved. Germline CDR1 reads MNHNY; CDR2 reads SVGAGI (reference sequence). The CDR3 covers 13 residues. The V end was cut by 5 bases, the J end by 8 bases, with 15 bases between. CDR3 sequence reads: CASSTDPGGEAFF. The DNA of the CDR3 is TGTGCCAGCAGTACGGACCCGGGAGGGGAAGCTTTCTTT.

V gene TRBV19 combines with J gene TRBJ2-5, with TRBD2 matching over 13 bases. The CDR3 is made up of 17 amino acids. Per germline, CDR1 LNHDA and CDR2 SQIVND (reference sequence). With V trimmed by 5 bases and J by 1 base, 7 bases remained unmatched. CDR3: CASSPRTSGGLQETQYF. CDR3 nucleotide sequence: TGTGCCAGTAGTCCCAGGACTAGCGGGGGACTCCAAGAGACCCAGTACTTC.

The rearrangement uses TRBV28 and TRBJ1-2; 7 bases match TRBD1. V shed 2 bases, J shed 4 bases, and the junction held 7 bases outside the gene matches. Germline V CDR1 and CDR2: MDHEN, SYDVKM. The CDR3 extends over 15 amino acids. The CDR3 sequence is CASSLGGGGSYGYTF. CDR3 coding DNA: TGTGCCAGCAGTTTAGGAGGGGGCGGTAGCTATGGCTACACCTTC.

Worth noting for this clonotype: It may be a read error: a sequence one base away is much more abundant. The chain uses TRBV13 and TRBJ1-1, with a possible D match to TRBD1 (5 bases). There are 15 residues in the CDR3. CDR1 is PRHDT and CDR2 is FYEKMQ in the germline V gene (reference sequence). CDR3 amino acids: CASSLPGTGGTEDFF. CDR3 nucleotide sequence: TGTGCCAGCAGCTTGCCCGGGACCGGAGGCACTGAAGATTTCTTT.

In the case of this clonotype: One base away lies a much larger clone, so this may be a sequencing read error. This rearrangement joins TRBV7-9 to TRBJ1-2; no clear D gene. Trimming removed 0 bases from V and 8 bases from J, with 13 bases in between. CDR3 length: 14 residues. CDR1 is SEHNR, CDR2 FQNEAQ, per germline (reference sequence). As DNA, the CDR3 is TGTGCCAGCAGCTTAGCAGTGACACTCACGGGCTACACCTTC. Residues: CASSLAVTLTGYTF.

This clonotype was found a few times. This chain joins TRBV7-2 and TRBJ1-2; D is perhaps TRBD1 (6 bases). Germline V CDR1 and CDR2: SGHTA, FQGNSA. V lost 1 base and J 4 bases, leaving 13 bases between the germline ends. The CDR3 consists of 15 residues. CDR3 region: CASSLGQGSVYGYTF. CDR3 sequence (DNA): TGTGCCAGCAGCTTAGGCCAGGGGAGCGTCTATGGCTACACCTTC. The whole variable domain, remainder taken from reference TRBV7-2 and TRBJ1-2, is GAGVSQSPSNKVTEKGKDVELRCDPISGHTALYWYRQSLGQGLEFLIYFQGNSAPDKSGLPSDRFSAERTGGSVSTLTIQRTQQEDSAVYLCASSLGQGSVYGYTFGSGTRLTVV.

This clonotype was counted many times. CDR3 region: CASSRPMNTEAFF. The CDR3 DNA reads TGTGCCAGCAGCCGCCCGATGAACACTGAAGCTTTCTTT. The rearrangement joins TRBV7-2 to TRBJ1-1; no reliable D call. Trimming removed 5 bases at V and 0 bases at J, with 7 bases between. The CDR3 covers 13 residues. The germline CDR1 and CDR2 sequences are SGHTA and FQGNSA.

This clonotype was counted many times. J is TRBJ1-1 and V is TRBV28, with a tentative D call TRBD1 (5 bases). The V end lost 7 bases, the J end lost 0 bases, and 12 bases lay between the germline ends. CDR3 size: 14 residues. Germline V gives CDR1 MDHEN, CDR2 SYDVKM. For the CDR3, the DNA is TGTGCCAGCACGACAGCCGCTATGAACACTGAAGCTTTCTTT. Translation: CASTTAAMNTEAFF. The full variable domain, its missing parts supplied by reference TRBV28 and TRBJ1-1, is DVKVTQSSRYLVKRTGEKVFLECVQDMDHENMFWYRQDPGLGLRLIYFSYDVKMKEKGDIPEGYSVSREKKERFSLILESASTNQTSMYLCASTTAAMNTEAFFGQGTRLTVV.

Many counts were recorded for this clonotype. This CDR3 is CASSLNQGDYRYEQYF. CDR3 DNA sequence: TGTGCCAGCAGCTTAAACCAAGGGGACTATCGCTACGAGCAGTACTTC. The chain joins TRBV11-2 to TRBJ2-7; the match to TRBD2 covers 7 bases. V gave up 2 bases and J gave up 3 bases; unmatched junction bases: 10. The CDR3 runs 16 residues. Germline CDR1 SGHAT, CDR2 FQNNGV.

This clonotype was seen repeatedly, ten times or more. The chain couples TRBV6-6 to TRBJ2-1, with D unresolved. Germline V CDR1 and CDR2: MNHNY, SVGAGI (reference sequence). The CDR3 totals 11 residues. V dropped 5 bases and J dropped 13 bases, with 12 bases sitting between them. The CDR3 is CASSNAQNQFF. DNA of the CDR3: TGTGCCAGCAGTAACGCTCAGAACCAGTTCTTC.

This clonotype was observed a handful of times. This chain connects TRBV20-1 to TRBJ2-1, with 8 bases aligning to TRBD1. The ends lost 3 bases at V and 0 bases at J; junction bases unmatched: 13. Germline loops: CDR1 DFQATT, CDR2 SNEGSKA (reference sequence). This CDR3 has 18 amino acids. CDR3 sequence reads: CSASGGGTGRSSYNEQFF. The DNA for the CDR3 is TGCAGTGCTAGTGGTGGTGGGACAGGCAGGAGCTCCTACAATGAGCAGTTCTTC.

This clonotype has ten or more counts. The J gene is TRBJ2-7, the V gene TRBV29-1, with 11 bases aligning to TRBD1. CDR1 is SQVTM, CDR2 ANQGSEA, per germline. The CDR3 length is 15 residues. J was trimmed by 6 bases and V by 6 bases; bases with no gene match: 13. DNA for the CDR3: TGCAGCGTGTTAACTAGGACAGGGGGCTCTCGCGAGCAGTACTTC. Translated: CSVLTRTGGSREQYF.